Listed below are T cell receptor beta chains from one sample, sequenced in a study of blood T cells in healthy people across ages. TCRdb independently ran MiXCR on the 5' RACE reads; one entry per CDR3 protein. The sample lists 800,000 to 1,000,000 distinct CDR3 sequences, roughly 48% seen once, with around an eighth in the top ten. The sequenced material came from blood. The receptors derive from a young man in good health. The conserved cysteine and the conserved F or W are not part of the CDR3 here. Fields, in order: V gene, D gene, CDR3 protein. A D gene is named only where the DNA matches it firmly.

TRBV6-5 | TRBD1 | ASSYSQGANYEQY
TRBV7-2 | TRBD1 | ASSSTGAESPIQY
TRBV28 | . | ASSSPEGGSEQF
TRBV7-9 | . | ASSLPVASGYT
TRBV15 | . | ATSRDGDSDGELF
TRBV20-1 | . | SAIRGSGTEAF
TRBV6-2/TRBV6-3 | . | ASSSDFVTGELF
TRBV5-5 | . | ASSSGVAPQRETQY
TRBV28 | . | ASSSSGIPCEQY
TRBV5-5 | . | ASSLVWDGYT
TRBV27 | TRBD2 | ASSTTGLAGSTDTQY
TRBV20-1 | . | SAKAAGARQTQY
TRBV6-2/TRBV6-3 | TRBD2 | ASDPASGGIYNEQF
TRBV12-3/TRBV12-4 | TRBD1 | ASSLPLGTGSLEQY
TRBV20-1 | TRBD1 | SATGGVQYGYT
TRBV4-1 | TRBD2 | ASSQEVIAGGHTNTGELF
TRBV6-2/TRBV6-3 | TRBD1 | ASSYQGQQLETQY
TRBV7-8 | TRBD2 | ASSLIAGGPQETQY
TRBV20-1 | TRBD2 | SARDPGGGLQY
TRBV19 | . | ASSMGTHETQY
TRBV27 | . | ASSLRQPNNYGYT
TRBV12-3/TRBV12-4 | . | ASSFGREPYNEQF
TRBV10-3 | . | AIQLDSYEQY
TRBV5-1 | . | ASSTGRGDTEAF
TRBV7-9 | . | ASSGDLEGYT
TRBV7-2 | . | ASSLGGKSNEQY
TRBV3-1 | TRBD2 | ASSQGSGSSYEQY
TRBV12-5 | . | ASGLATKQESSYNEQF
TRBV20-1 | TRBD2 | SAGRGTSGGSSYNEQY
TRBV12-3/TRBV12-4 | . | ASSSQERGDYEQY
TRBV10-3 | . | AISESATSYGYT
TRBV20-1 | . | SASRQSGANVLT
TRBV7-9 | TRBD2 | ASSFLSSGGASEQF
TRBV12-3/TRBV12-4 | . | ASRAGALPVNEQF
TRBV7-2 | . | ASSSSVGDSGANVLT
TRBV18 | TRBD1 | ASSLGRGDRVFTYEQY
TRBV6-1 | TRBD1 | ASSEWAGDSYEQY
TRBV29-1 | . | SVFDSNYGYT